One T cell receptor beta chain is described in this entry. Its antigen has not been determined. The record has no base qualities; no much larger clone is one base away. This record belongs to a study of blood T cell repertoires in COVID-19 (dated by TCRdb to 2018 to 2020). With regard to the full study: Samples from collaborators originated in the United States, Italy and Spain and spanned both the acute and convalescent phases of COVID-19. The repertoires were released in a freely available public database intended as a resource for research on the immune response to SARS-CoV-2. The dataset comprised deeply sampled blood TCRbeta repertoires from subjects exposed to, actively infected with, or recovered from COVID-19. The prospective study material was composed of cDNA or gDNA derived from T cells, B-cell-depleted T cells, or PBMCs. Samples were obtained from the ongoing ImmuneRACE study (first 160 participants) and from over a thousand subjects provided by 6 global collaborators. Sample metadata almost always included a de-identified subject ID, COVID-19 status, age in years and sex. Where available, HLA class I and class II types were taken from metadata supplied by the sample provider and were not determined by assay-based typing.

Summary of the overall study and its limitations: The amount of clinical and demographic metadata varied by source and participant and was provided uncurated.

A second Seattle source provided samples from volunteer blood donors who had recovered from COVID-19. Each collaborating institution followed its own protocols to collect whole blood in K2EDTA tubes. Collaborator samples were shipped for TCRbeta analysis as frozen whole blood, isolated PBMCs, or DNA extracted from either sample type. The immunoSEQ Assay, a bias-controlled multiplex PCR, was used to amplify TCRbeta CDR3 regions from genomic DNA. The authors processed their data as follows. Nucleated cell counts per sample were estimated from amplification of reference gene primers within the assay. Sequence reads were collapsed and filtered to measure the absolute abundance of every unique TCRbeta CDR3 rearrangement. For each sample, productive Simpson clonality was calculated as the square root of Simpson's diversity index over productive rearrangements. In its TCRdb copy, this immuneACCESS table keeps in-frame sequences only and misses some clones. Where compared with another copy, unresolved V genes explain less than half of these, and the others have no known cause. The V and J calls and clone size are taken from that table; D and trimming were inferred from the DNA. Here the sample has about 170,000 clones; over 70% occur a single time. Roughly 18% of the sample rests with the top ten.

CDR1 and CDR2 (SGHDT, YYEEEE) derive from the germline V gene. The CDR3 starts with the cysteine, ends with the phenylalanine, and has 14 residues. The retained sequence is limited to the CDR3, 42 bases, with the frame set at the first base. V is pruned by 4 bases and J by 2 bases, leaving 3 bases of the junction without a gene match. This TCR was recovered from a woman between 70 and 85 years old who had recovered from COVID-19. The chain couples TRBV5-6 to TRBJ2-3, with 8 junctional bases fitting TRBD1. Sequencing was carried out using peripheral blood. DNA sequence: TGTGCCAGCAGCATGGGACAGGCCACAGATACGCAGTATTTT. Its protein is CASSMGQATDTQYF. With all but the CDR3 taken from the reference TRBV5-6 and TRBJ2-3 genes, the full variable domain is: DAGVTQSPTHLIKTRGQQVTLRCSPKSGHDTVSWYQQALGQGPQFIFQYYEEEERQRGNFPDRFSGHQFPNYSSELNVNALLLGDSALYLCASSMGQATDTQYFGPGTRLTVL.